This T cell receptor (beta chain) derives from a study of blood T cell repertoires in COVID-19. Study details: PBMCs, B-cell-depleted T cells, or T cells were the source of the cDNA or gDNA that made up the material.

Per the authors' pipeline: Nucleated cell number was recorded as an estimate derived from reference gene primer amplification. Data came from immunoSEQ multiplex PCR; TCRdb stores just in-frame clones and leaves some out. D and trimming come from the DNA, and the V and J calls and clone size come from that table. Of just over 150,000 clones listed, around 82% are singletons. With V trimmed by 4 bases and J by 7 bases, 10 bases remained unmatched. The CDR3 covers 14 residues. Germline-derived CDR1 and CDR2 are SGDLS and YYNGEE. This sequence joins TRBV9 and TRBJ1-2, with 7 bases aligning to TRBD1. Input material: peripheral blood. This sequence was found in a woman aged 40 to 50 with COVID-19, enrolled during active disease. In nucleotides, the CDR3 is TGTGCCAGCAGCCCAGGGGGAGAGTCGCGTGGCTACACCTTC. This gives the protein CASSPGGESRGYTF.